This TCR beta chain emerged from a study of shared clonotypes between healthy human individuals. In its sample, this clone was seen a few times. Assay runs were performed at deep level. Generated by immunoSEQ multiplex PCR, the TCRdb table keeps only in-frame clones and is missing some. This sample has approximately 980,000 clones; less than 85% occur once, and the top ten carry approximately 1.5%. In germline, CDR1 is GTSNPN, CDR2 SVGIG (reference sequence). The CDR3 covers 14 residues. The ends were cut back, 4 bases at V and 1 base at J, with 11 bases in the middle. The receptor comes from a man aged 18-30 years in good health. The chain carries TRBV30 and TRBJ1-5, with D possibly matching TRBD1 (5 bases). Sequencing used memory CD4+ T cells sorted from blood. Subset: CD45RA-negative fraction. CDR3 protein: CAWIGSGSNQPQHF. In DNA form, the CDR3 reads TGTGCCTGGATAGGGTCAGGGAGCAATCAGCCCCAGCATTTT.